This TCR beta chain is from a study of blood T cell repertoires in COVID-19. Data came from immunoSEQ multiplex PCR; TCRdb stores just in-frame clones and leaves some out. The table has fewer than 700,000 clones, roughly nine tenths seen once. The ends lost 6 bases at V and 0 bases at J; junction bases unmatched: 6. CDR1 and CDR2 (germline): SNHLY, FYNNEI. The CDR3 loop spans 15 amino acids. The chain couples TRBV2 to TRBJ2-3; TRBD1 aligns across 7 bases. This sequence originates from a woman in her fifties or sixties with COVID-19, enrolled during active disease. The sequencing input was peripheral blood. The CDR3 DNA reads TGTGCCAGCAGCCCATGGGACAGTAGCACAGATACGCAGTATTTT. Amino acids: CASSPWDSSTDTQYF.